These T cell receptor beta chains were read from a single sample in a study of blood T cell repertoires in COVID-19. Data came from immunoSEQ multiplex PCR; TCRdb stores just in-frame clones and leaves some out. The data show hundreds of thousands of clones, with about 91% seen just once and roughly 0.92% held by the top ten. The specimen was peripheral blood. The receptors originated from a young man with COVID-19, enrolled during active disease. Both conserved end residues are part of each CDR3. A D gene is named only where the DNA matches it firmly. Clone size is not always given. Where it is, it says once, few, many or a class for expanded clones.

.,.,TRBV5-1,TRBJ1-2,TGCGCCAGCAGCTTGGTGGCAGGGGAGGGCCATGGCTACACCTTC,CASSLVAGEGHGYTF
.,.,TRBV12-3/TRBV12-4,TRBJ2-7,TGTGCCAGCAGTTTTGGAGAGTACGAGCAGTACTTC,CASSFGEYEQYF
.,.,TRBV19,TRBJ2-5,TGTGCCAGTAGTATATCGGGTCGCCGGGAGACCCAGTACTTC,CASSISGRRETQYF
TRBD2,.,TRBV6-6,TRBJ2-7,TGTGCCAGCAGCCTCGGGGGGGAGAGGTACGAGCAGTACTTC,CASSLGGERYEQYF
TRBD1,.,TRBV7-6,TRBJ2-5,TGTGCCAGCAGCTTGAGATCCGGGACAGGGGGCGCGGAGACCCAGTACTTC,CASSLRSGTGGAETQYF
TRBD1,.,TRBV5-4,TRBJ2-7,TGTGCCAGCAGCTTGGGGACAGGGGGCTACGAGCAGTACTTC,CASSLGTGGYEQYF
TRBD2,.,TRBV9,TRBJ2-1,TGTGCCAGCAGCTCTCAAGCGGGGGGCCGCCACAATGAGCAGTTCTTC,CASSSQAGGRHNEQFF
TRBD2,.,TRBV7-3,TRBJ2-1,TGTGCCAGCAGCCGGGGGAGGGAGAGGAGTGAGCAGTTCTTC,CASSRGRERSEQFF
.,.,TRBV19,TRBJ1-2,TGTGCCAGTAGTACACTTCCACAGGTTAACTATGGCTACACCTTC,CASSTLPQVNYGYTF
TRBD2,.,TRBV6-5,TRBJ2-7,TGTGCCAGCAGTTACAGCGGGAGATACGAGCAGTACTTC,CASSYSGRYEQYF
.,.,TRBV11-3,TRBJ2-5,TGTGCCAGCAGCTTAGATGGGAGAGAAGAGACCCAGTACTTC,CASSLDGREETQYF
.,few,TRBV16,TRBJ2-5,TGTGCCAGCAGCCAATTACGGGAGACCCAGTACTTC,CASSQLRETQYF
TRBD1,.,TRBV28,TRBJ1-3,TGTGCCAGCAGCCAGGGGGCAGGAAACACCATATATTTT,CASSQGAGNTIYF
TRBD1,.,TRBV7-9,TRBJ2-5,TGTGCCAGCAGCTTCGGACAGGGCGGGGAGACCCAGTACTTC,CASSFGQGGETQYF
TRBD1,once,TRBV30,TRBJ1-1,TGTGCCTGGAGTCTAGGACAGGGAGGAGTTATGAACACTGAAGCTTTCTTT,CAWSLGQGGVMNTEAFF
.,.,TRBV6-5,TRBJ2-5,TGTGCCAGCAGTCTAAGCGGGCCCAGAGAGACCCAGTACTTC,CASSLSGPRETQYF
.,.,TRBV9,TRBJ2-6,TGTGCCAGCAGCGTAGCAACGGGGGGCACTGGGCGGGCCAACGTCCTGACTTTC,CASSVATGGTGRANVLTF
TRBD2,.,TRBV6-6,TRBJ2-1,TGTGCCAGCAGTTACGGGGGACTAGCGGGAGGAAATGAGCAGTTCTTC,CASSYGGLAGGNEQFF
.,.,TRBV5-4,TRBJ2-5,TGTGCCAGCAGCTTGGGGGTAAGAGGAGAGACCCAGTACTTC,CASSLGVRGETQYF
TRBD1,.,TRBV5-8,TRBJ1-5,TGTGCCAGCAGCCAGGGGGAGGTTCAGCCCCAGCATTTT,CASSQGEVQPQHF
.,.,TRBV19,TRBJ1-1,TGTGCCAGTACCATGATTGACAGTTACACTGAAGCTTTCTTT,CASTMIDSYTEAFF
TRBD1,.,TRBV6-1,TRBJ1-6,TGTGCCAGCAGTGAATTGATTGGGACAGAACATAATTCACCCCTCCACTTT,CASSELIGTEHNSPLHF
TRBD1,.,TRBV2,TRBJ1-2,TGTGCCAGCAGAATCGGACAGGGGGCTGGCTACACCTTC,CASRIGQGAGYTF
.,.,TRBV13,TRBJ1-5,TGTGCCAGCAGCTTAGGCGGCAGGGGTGGCAATCAGCCCCAGCATTTT,CASSLGGRGGNQPQHF
TRBD1,.,TRBV5-5,TRBJ1-5,TGTGCCAGCAGTAAGACAGGGGGCAACGGCAATCAGCCCCAGCATTTT,CASSKTGGNGNQPQHF
TRBD1,.,TRBV19,TRBJ1-1,TGTGCCAGTAGTGAACAGGGGGCCCTCACTGAAGCTTTCTTT,CASSEQGALTEAFF
.,once,TRBV10-1,TRBJ2-1,TGCGCCAGCAGTGACCCCTCGTCAGGGATTCGGGAGCAGTTCTTC,CASSDPSSGIREQFF
TRBD2,.,TRBV7-3,TRBJ2-3,TGTGCCAGCAGCATGAGCGGGGGGAGCACAGATACGCAGTATTTT,CASSMSGGSTDTQYF
.,.,TRBV4-1,TRBJ2-1,TGCGCCAGCAGCCAAGAAAGGATCCTAGTCAATGAGCAGTTCTTC,CASSQERILVNEQFF